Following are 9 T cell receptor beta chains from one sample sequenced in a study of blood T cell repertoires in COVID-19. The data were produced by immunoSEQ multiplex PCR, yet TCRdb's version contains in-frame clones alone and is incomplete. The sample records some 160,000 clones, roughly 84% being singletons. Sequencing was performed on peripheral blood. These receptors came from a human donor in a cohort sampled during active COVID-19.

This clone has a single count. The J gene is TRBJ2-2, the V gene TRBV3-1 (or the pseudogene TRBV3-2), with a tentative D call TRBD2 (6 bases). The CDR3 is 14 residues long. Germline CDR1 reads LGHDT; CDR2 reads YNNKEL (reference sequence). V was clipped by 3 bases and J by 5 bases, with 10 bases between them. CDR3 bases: TGTGCCAGCAGCCAGGGACTTCCAACCGGGGAGCTGTTTTTT. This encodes CASSQGLPTGELFF.

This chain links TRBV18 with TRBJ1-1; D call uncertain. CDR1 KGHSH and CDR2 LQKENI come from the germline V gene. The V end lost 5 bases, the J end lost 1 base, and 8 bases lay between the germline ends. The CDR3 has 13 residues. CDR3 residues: CASSRAGNTEAFF. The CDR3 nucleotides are TGTGCCAGCTCAAGGGCGGGGAACACTGAAGCTTTCTTT. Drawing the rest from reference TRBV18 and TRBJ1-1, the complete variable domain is NAGVMQNPRHLVRRRGQEARLRCSPMKGHSHVYWYRQLPEEGLKFMVYLQKENIIDESGMPKERFSAEFPKEGPSILRIQQVVRGDSAAYFCASSRAGNTEAFFGQGTRLTVV.

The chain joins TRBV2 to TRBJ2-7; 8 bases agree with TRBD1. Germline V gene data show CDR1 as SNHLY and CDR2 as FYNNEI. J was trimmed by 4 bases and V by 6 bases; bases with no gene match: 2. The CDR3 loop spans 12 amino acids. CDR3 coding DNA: TGTGCCAGCAGCCGACAGGGGTACGAGCAGTACTTC. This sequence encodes CASSRQGYEQYF.

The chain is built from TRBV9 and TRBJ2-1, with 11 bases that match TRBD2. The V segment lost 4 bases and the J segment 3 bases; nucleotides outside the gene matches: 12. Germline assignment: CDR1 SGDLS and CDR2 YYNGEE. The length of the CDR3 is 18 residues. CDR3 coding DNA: TGTGCCAGCAGCCCCCCCCCGACTAGCGGGGAAATCTACAATGAGCAGTTCTTC. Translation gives CASSPPPTSGEIYNEQFF.

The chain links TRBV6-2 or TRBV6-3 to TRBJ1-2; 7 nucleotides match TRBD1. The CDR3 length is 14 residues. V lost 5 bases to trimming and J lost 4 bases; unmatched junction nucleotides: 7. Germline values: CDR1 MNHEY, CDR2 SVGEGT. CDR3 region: CASSMETGIYGYTF. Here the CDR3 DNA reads TGTGCCAGCAGTATGGAGACAGGGATCTATGGCTACACCTTC.

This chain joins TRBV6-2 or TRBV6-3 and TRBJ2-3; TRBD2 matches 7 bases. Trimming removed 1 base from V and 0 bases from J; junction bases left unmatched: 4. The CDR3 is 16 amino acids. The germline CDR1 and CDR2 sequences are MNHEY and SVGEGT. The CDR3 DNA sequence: TGTGCCAGCAGTTACTTATGGGGGGGAAGCACAGATACGCAGTATTTT. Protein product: CASSYLWGGSTDTQYF.

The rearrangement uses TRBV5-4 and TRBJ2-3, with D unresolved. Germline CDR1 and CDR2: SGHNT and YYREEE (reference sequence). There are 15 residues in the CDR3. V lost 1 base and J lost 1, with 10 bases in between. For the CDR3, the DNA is TGTGCCAGCAGCTTGAGAGGCGCGCGCACAGATACGCAGTATTTT. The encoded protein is CASSLRGARTDTQYF.

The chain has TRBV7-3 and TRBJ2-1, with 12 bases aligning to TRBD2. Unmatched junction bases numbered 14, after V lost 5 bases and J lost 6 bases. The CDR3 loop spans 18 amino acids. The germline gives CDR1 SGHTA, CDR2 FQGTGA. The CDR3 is CASSPTPSGGARGNEQFF. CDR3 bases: TGTGCCAGCAGCCCCACCCCTAGCGGGGGGGCAAGGGGCAATGAGCAGTTCTTC.

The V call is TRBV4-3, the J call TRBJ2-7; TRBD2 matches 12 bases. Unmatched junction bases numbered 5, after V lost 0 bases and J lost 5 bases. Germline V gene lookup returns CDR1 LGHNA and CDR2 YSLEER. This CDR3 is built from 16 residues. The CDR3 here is CASSQDLAGGLHEQYF. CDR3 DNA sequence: TGCGCCAGCAGCCAAGATCTAGCGGGGGGGCTCCACGAGCAGTACTTC.